What follows describes a single T cell receptor (beta chain). Its antigen has not been determined. Base qualities are not recorded, but no much larger clone differs from it by a single base. At one collaborating source in Seattle, patients were enrolled during active infection and were followed longitudinally through the course of disease. Collaborating institutions collected whole blood in K2EDTA tubes following their own protocols. Collaborator samples were shipped for TCRbeta analysis as frozen whole blood, isolated PBMCs, or DNA extracted from either sample type. TCRbeta CDR3 regions were amplified from genomic DNA using the immunoSEQ Assay, a bias-controlled multiplex PCR. On the study's bioinformatics: Within the assay, amplification of reference gene primers was used to estimate how many nucleated cells each sample contained. To quantify the absolute abundance of each unique TCRbeta CDR3 rearrangement, sequence reads were collapsed and filtered. For each sample, productive Simpson clonality was calculated as the square root of Simpson's diversity index across productive rearrangements. What TCRdb holds here is the immuneACCESS table cut down to in-frame rearrangements. Part of the clones is not present; checked against another copy, under half of the missing clones reflect an unresolved V gene, and the others are unexplained. Clone size and V and J calls were adopted from that table, with D and trimming inferred from the DNA. Recorded for this sample are about 280,000 clones; about nine tenths of them occurred a single time. In total, the top ten clones hold approximately 10% of the sample.

The data stem from a study of blood T cell repertoires in COVID-19 (dated by TCRdb to the early 2020s). Some background on the complete study: Collaborator samples came from the United States, Italy and Spain and covered acute and convalescent phases of COVID-19. The prospective study material was composed of cDNA or gDNA derived from T cells, B-cell-depleted T cells, or PBMCs. Deeply sampled blood TCRbeta repertoires from subjects exposed to, actively infected with, or recovered from COVID-19 were included in the dataset. The repertoires were made available in a free public database intended to serve as a resource for research on the immune response to SARS-CoV-2. The samples were drawn from the first 160 participants of the ongoing ImmuneRACE study and from over a thousand subjects provided by 6 global collaborators. Sample metadata almost always included a de-identified subject ID, COVID-19 status, age in years and sex. Where HLA class I and class II types were available, the types were taken from metadata supplied by the sample provider, not from assay-based typing. What the research found in general, with its limitations: Clinical and demographic metadata were provided uncurated, with the amount varying by source and participant.

The CDR3, from cysteine to phenylalanine, totals 15 residues. Of the read, only the CDR3 DNA is kept; its 45 bases are in frame from base 1. Reading the germline V gene gives CDR1 MRHNA and CDR2 SNTAGT. V and J are trimmed by 1 base and 8 bases, and the gene matches miss 8 bases of the junction. The sample consisted of peripheral blood. The V gene is TRBV6-4 and the J gene is TRBJ1-2; 9 junctional bases match TRBD1. The sequence was obtained from a woman aged 25 to 39 with COVID-19, enrolled during active disease. CDR3 sequence: CASSDYPGQGGGYTF. DNA sequence: TGTGCCAGCAGTGACTACCCGGGACAGGGTGGCGGCTACACCTTC.